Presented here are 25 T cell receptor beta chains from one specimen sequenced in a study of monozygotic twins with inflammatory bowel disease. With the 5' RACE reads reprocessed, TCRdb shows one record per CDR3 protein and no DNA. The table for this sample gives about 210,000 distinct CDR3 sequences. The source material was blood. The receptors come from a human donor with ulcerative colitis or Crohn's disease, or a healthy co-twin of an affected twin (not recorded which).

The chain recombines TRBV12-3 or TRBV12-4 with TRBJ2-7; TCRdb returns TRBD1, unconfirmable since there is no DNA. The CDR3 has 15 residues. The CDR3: CASSFMGRGSDEQYF.

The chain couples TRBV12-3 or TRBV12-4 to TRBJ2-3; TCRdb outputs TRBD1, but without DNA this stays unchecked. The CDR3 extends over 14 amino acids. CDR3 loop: CASSEPGQTDTQYF.

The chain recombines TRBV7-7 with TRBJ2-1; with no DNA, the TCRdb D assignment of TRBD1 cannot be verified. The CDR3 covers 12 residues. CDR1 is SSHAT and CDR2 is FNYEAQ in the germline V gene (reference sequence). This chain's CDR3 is CASSTGQGEQFF.

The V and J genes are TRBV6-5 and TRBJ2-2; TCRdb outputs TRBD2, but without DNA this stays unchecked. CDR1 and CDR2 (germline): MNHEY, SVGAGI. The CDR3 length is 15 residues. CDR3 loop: CASSYGTAYTGELFF.

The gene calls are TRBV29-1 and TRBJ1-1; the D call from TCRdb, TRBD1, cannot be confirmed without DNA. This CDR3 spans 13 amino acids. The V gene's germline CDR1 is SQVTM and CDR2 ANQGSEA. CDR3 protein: CSVSTGADTEAFF.

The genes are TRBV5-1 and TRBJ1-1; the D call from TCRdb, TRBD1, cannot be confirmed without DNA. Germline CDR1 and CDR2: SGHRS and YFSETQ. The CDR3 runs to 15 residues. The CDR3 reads CASSPTVWGNTEAFF.

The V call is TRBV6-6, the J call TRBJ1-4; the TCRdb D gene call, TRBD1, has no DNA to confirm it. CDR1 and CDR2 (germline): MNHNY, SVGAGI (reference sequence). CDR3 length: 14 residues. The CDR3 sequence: CASSLDRLGEKLFF.

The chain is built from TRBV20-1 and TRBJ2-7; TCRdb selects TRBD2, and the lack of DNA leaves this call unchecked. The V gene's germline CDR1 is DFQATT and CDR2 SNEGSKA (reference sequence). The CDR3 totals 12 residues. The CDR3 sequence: CSAMEGIGEQYF.

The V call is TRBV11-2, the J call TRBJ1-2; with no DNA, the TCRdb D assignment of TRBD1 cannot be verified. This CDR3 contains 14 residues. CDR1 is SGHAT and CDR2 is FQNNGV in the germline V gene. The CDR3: CASSLSTGDYGYTF.

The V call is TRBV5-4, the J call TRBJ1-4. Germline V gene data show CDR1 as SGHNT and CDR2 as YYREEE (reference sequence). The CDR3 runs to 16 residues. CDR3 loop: CASSLGDNGLNEKLFF.

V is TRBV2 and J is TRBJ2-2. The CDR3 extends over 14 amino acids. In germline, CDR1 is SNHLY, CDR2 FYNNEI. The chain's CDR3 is CASSVKGNTGELFF.

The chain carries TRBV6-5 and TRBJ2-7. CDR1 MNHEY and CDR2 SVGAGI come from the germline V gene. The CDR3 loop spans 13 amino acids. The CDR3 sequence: CASSRGSSYEQYF.

The CDR3 loop is CASSLRFGDEQFF. This chain joins TRBV5-4 and TRBJ2-1. The CDR3 is 13 residues long. The germline gives CDR1 SGHNT, CDR2 YYREEE (reference sequence).

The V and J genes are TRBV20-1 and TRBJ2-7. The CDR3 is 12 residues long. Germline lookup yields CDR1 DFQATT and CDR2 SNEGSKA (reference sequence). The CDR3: CSAGQASYEQYF.

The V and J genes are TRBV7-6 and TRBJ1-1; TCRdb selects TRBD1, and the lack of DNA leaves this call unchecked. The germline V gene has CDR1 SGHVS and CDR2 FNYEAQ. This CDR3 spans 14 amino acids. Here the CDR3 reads CASSSGQKNTEAFF. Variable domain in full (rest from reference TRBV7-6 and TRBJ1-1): GAGVSQSPRYKVTKRGQDVALRCDPISGHVSLYWYRQALGQGPEFLTYFNYEAQQDKSGLPNDRFSAERPEGSISTLTIQRTEQRDSAMYRCASSSGQKNTEAFFGQGTRLTVV.

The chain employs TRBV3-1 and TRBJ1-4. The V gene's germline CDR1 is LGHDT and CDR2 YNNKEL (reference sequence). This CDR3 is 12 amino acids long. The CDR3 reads CASSQEKGKLFF.

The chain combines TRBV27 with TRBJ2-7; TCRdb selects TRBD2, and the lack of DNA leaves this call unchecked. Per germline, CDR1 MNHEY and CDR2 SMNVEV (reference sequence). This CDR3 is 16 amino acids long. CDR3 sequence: CASSRRTVPGGYEQYF.

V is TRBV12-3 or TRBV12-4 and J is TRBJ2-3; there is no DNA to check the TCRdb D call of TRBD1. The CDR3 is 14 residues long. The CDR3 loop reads CASTTSVGGDTQYF.

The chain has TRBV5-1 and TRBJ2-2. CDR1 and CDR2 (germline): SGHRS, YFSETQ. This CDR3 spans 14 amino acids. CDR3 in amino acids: CASSLTTNTGELFF.

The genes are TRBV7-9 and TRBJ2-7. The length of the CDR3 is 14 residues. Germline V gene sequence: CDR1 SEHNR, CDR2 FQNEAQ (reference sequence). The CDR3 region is CASSLAVGYGEQYF.

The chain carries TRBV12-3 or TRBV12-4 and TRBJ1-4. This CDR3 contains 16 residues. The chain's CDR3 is CASSSWGPSTYEKLFF.

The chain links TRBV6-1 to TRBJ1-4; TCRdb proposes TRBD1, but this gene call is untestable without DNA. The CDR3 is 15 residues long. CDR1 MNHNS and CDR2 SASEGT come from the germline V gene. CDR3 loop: CASSERPGVYEKLFF.

CDR3 sequence reads: CASSLVRGSNEQFF. The chain couples TRBV7-6 to TRBJ2-1; TCRdb selects TRBD1, and the lack of DNA leaves this call unchecked. Germline CDR1 SGHVS, CDR2 FNYEAQ. The CDR3 contains 14 residues.

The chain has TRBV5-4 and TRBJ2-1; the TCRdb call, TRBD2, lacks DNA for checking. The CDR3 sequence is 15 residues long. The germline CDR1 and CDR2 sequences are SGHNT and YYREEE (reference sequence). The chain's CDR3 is CASSFQRGGYNEQFF.

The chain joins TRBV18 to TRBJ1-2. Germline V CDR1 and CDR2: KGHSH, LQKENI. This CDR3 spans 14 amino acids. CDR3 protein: CASSPQRANYGYTF.